This is a list of T cell receptor beta chains from one sample in a study of molecular identifiers for immune sequencing clone quantification. Each CDR3 protein is one row after TCRdb ran MiXCR on the PCR reads. The sample has under 800,000 distinct CDR3 sequences, roughly 27% seen once; the top ten hold 0.78%. Input material: naive CD8+ T cells from blood, with Jurkat cell RNA spiked in. Source of these receptors: a human donor in good health. Some libraries in this study had Jurkat cell RNA spiked in. Both conserved end residues are part of each CDR3. The order of the fields is CDR3 protein, CDR3 DNA, clone size, V gene, D gene, J gene. The D gene is left open where the match is weak. Clone size is given for some rows only: seen once, a few or many times, or a class if the clone is expanded.

CDR3 protein: CASSLKGAGDFYEQYF
CDR3 DNA: TGTGCCAGCAGCCTCAAAGGGGCGGGAGATTTCTACGAGCAGTACTTC
clone size: .
V gene: TRBV27
D gene: TRBD2
J gene: TRBJ2-7

CDR3 protein: CATSGGIGLYNEQFF
CDR3 DNA: TGTGCCACCAGCGGAGGCATCGGGCTCTACAATGAGCAGTTCTTC
clone size: many
V gene: TRBV15
D gene: .
J gene: TRBJ2-1

CDR3 protein: CSARDEAGLTYNEQFF
CDR3 DNA: TGCAGTGCTAGAGATGAAGCGGGACTTACCTACAATGAGCAGTTCTTC
clone size: few
V gene: TRBV20-1
D gene: TRBD2
J gene: TRBJ2-1

CDR3 protein: CASSKVVLGGGVNQPQHF
CDR3 DNA: TGTGCCAGCAGCAAAGTCGTATTAGGTGGCGGCGTCAATCAGCCCCAGCATTTT
clone size: few
V gene: TRBV21-1
D gene: .
J gene: TRBJ1-5

CDR3 protein: CASSGILGHSLSGANVLTF
CDR3 DNA: TGTGCCAGCAGTGGGATTCTTGGCCACTCCCTCTCTGGGGCCAACGTCCTGACTTTC
clone size: many
V gene: TRBV13
D gene: .
J gene: TRBJ2-6

CDR3 protein: CASSPGSVTKTDTQYF
CDR3 DNA: TGTGCCAGCAGCCCCGGGTCGGTAACAAAAACAGATACGCAGTATTTT
clone size: .
V gene: TRBV7-3
D gene: .
J gene: TRBJ2-3

CDR3 protein: CASSQDEGTGGRGYTF
CDR3 DNA: TGCGCCAGCAGCCAAGATGAGGGGACAGGGGGTCGTGGCTACACCTTC
clone size: many
V gene: TRBV4-1
D gene: TRBD1
J gene: TRBJ1-2

CDR3 protein: CATSRDRWGGYYNEQFF
CDR3 DNA: TGTGCCACCAGCAGAGATAGGTGGGGGGGGTACTACAATGAGCAGTTCTTC
clone size: .
V gene: TRBV15
D gene: TRBD2
J gene: TRBJ2-1

CDR3 protein: CASSLVADTQYF
CDR3 DNA: TGTGCCAGCAGCTTAGTCGCAGATACGCAGTATTTT
clone size: many
V gene: TRBV7-9
D gene: .
J gene: TRBJ2-3

CDR3 protein: CAWIRGYDNRIPEAFF
CDR3 DNA: TGTGCCTGGATAAGGGGGTATGACAATCGGATCCCTGAAGCTTTCTTT
clone size: many
V gene: TRBV30
D gene: .
J gene: TRBJ1-1

CDR3 protein: CASSPVLTGELFF
CDR3 DNA: TGTGCCAGCAGCCCCGTCCTCACCGGGGAGCTGTTTTTT
clone size: many
V gene: TRBV7-8
D gene: .
J gene: TRBJ2-2

CDR3 protein: CASSQDNSGVPNEQFF
CDR3 DNA: TGCGCCAGCAGCCAAGATAATTCCGGGGTCCCCAATGAGCAGTTCTTC
clone size: .
V gene: TRBV4-1
D gene: .
J gene: TRBJ2-1

CDR3 protein: CASSQKTSGVSYEQYF
CDR3 DNA: TGCGCCAGCAGCCAAAAGACTAGCGGGGTATCCTACGAGCAGTACTTC
clone size: many
V gene: TRBV4-1
D gene: TRBD2
J gene: TRBJ2-7

CDR3 protein: CASTLRGGNYGYTF
CDR3 DNA: TGTGCCAGCACCCTCAGAGGGGGTAACTATGGCTACACCTTC
clone size: .
V gene: TRBV6-5
D gene: .
J gene: TRBJ1-2

CDR3 protein: CASSRYGEVGPSTDTQYF
CDR3 DNA: TGTGCCAGCAGCCGATATGGAGAGGTGGGCCCTAGCACAGATACGCAGTATTTT
clone size: .
V gene: TRBV9
D gene: .
J gene: TRBJ2-3